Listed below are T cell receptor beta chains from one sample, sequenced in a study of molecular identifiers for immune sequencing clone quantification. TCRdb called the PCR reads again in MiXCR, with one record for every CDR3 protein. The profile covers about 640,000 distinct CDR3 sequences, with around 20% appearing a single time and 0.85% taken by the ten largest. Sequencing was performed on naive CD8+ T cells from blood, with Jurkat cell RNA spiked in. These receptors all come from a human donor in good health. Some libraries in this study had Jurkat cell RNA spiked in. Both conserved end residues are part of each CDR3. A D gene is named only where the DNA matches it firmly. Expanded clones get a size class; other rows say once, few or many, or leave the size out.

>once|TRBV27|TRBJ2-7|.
TGTGCCAGCAGTAGCGACAGGTCAGGCTCCTACGAGCAGTACTTC
CASSSDRSGSYEQYF
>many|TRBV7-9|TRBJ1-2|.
TGTGCCGTCGTGGTCTATTATGGCTACACCTTC
CAVVVYYGYTF
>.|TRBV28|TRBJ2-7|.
TGTGCCAGCAGTACCGCCATAGCGGTCTCCTACGAGCAGTACTTC
CASSTAIAVSYEQYF
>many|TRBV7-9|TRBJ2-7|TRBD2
TGTGCCAGCAGCTTAGGGACTAGCGGACCAACCCACGAGCAGTACTTC
CASSLGTSGPTHEQYF
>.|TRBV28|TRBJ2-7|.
TGTGCCAGCAGTTTAGACCTGGGGTTTAGCTCCTACGAGCAGTACTTC
CASSLDLGFSSYEQYF
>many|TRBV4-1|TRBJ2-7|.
TGCGCCAGCAGCTTTGGCGGGGAATACGAGCAGTACTTC
CASSFGGEYEQYF
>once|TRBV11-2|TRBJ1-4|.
TGTGCCAGCAGCCCATGGGACGGAACTAATGAAAAACTGTCTTTT
CASSPWDGTNEKLSF
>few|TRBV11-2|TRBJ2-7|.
TGTGCCAGCAGCACTTTCTTGGGGGGCGCCTACGAGCAGTACTTC
CASSTFLGGAYEQYF
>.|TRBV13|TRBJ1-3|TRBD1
TGTGCCAGCAGCTCCGGGGGACAGGGACTAACCACCATATATTTT
CASSSGGQGLTTIYF
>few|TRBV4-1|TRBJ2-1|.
TGCGCCAGCAGCCAAACGACTAGAACGCTATTTAAGTTCTTC
CASSQTTRTLFKFF
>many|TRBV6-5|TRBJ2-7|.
TGTGCCAGCAGTTTTTCGGACAGTAATGGATACGAGCAGTACTTC
CASSFSDSNGYEQYF
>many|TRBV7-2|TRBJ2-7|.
TGTGCCAGCAGCCAATACCAGGGGCCCTACGAGCAGTACTTC
CASSQYQGPYEQYF
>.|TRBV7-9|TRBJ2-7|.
TGTGCCGGAGGAGATGGGTCCTACGAGCAGTACTTC
CAGGDGSYEQYF
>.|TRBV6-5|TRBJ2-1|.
TGTGCCAGCAGTTACAGAGAGGAGAATGAGCAGTTCTTC
CASSYREENEQFF
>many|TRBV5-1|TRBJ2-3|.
TGCGCCAGCAGCGGACTTATGTGGGGGCTCACAGATACGCAGTATTTT
CASSGLMWGLTDTQYF
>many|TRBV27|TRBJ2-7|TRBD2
TGTGCCAGCAGTTTGCGCGGGGGGATCGAGCAGTACTTC
CASSLRGGIEQYF
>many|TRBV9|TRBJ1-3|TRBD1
TGTGCCAGCAGCACCCGGGACAGGTCCCCCTTCAACACCATATATTTT
CASSTRDRSPFNTIYF
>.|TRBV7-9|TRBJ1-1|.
TGTGCCAGCAGGGGGGGTTCCACTGAAGCTTTCTTT
CASRGGSTEAFF
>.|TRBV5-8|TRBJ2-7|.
TGTGCCAGCAGCTGGCTGGTACAAAACGAGCAGTACTTC
CASSWLVQNEQYF
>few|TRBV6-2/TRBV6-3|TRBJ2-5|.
TGTGCCAGCACATTTTACGGCGAATGGGGAGAGACCCAGTACTTC
CASTFYGEWGETQYF
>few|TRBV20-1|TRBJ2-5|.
TGCAGTGCTAGAGATGGGGGCCATACATACCAAGAGACCCAGTACTTC
CSARDGGHTYQETQYF
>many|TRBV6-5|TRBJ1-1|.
TGTGCCAGCAGTTACTCGATGGGGCTGGCTGAAGCTTTCTTT
CASSYSMGLAEAFF
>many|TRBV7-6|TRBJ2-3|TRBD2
TGTGCCAGCAGCTTAACGGGGGGTTTTTCAGATACGCAGTATTTT
CASSLTGGFSDTQYF
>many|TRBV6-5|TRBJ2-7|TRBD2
TGTGCCAGCAGTTACAAACTAGCGGGCTACGAGCAGTACTTC
CASSYKLAGYEQYF
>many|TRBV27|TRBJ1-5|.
TGTGCCAGCAGTTTTCTGAATCAGCCCCAGCATTTT
CASSFLNQPQHF
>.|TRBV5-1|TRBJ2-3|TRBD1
TGCGCCAGCAATCACCTTCCCGCGGGACAGGACACTGATACGCAGTATTTT
CASNHLPAGQDTDTQYF
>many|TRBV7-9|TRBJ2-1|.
TGTGCCAGCAGCAAGGGGGGCAATGAGCAGTTCTTC
CASSKGGNEQFF
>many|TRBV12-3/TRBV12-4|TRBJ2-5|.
TGTGCCAGCAGTATCTCGACAGAGCAAGAGACCCAGTACTTC
CASSISTEQETQYF
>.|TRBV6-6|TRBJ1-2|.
TGTGCCAGCAGTTACTCGATGGCATTACGCTATGGCTACACCTTC
CASSYSMALRYGYTF
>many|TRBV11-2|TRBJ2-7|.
TGTGCCAGCAGCCCGAATATCTACGAGCAGTACTTC
CASSPNIYEQYF
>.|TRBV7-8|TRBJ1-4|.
TGTGCCAGCAGCGTCGGGAGAGTTGAGAGTGAAAAACTGTTTTTT
CASSVGRVESEKLFF
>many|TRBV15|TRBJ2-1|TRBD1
TGTGCCACCAGCAGACTAAGGGGACAGGCGACGTACAATGAGCAGTTCTTC
CATSRLRGQATYNEQFF
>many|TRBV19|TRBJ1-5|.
TGTGCCAGTAGTACCGGGACACTCAGCAATCAGCCCCAGCATTTT
CASSTGTLSNQPQHF
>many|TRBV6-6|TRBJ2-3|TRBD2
TGTGCCAGCAGTCGACTAGCCCCTTCCTATGGGGATACGCAGTATTTT
CASSRLAPSYGDTQYF
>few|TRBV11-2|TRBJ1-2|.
.
CASSSSGDVTYTF
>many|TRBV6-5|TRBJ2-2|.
TGTGCCAGCAGCCCAGCAGGGTCCGGGGAGCTGTTTTTT
CASSPAGSGELFF
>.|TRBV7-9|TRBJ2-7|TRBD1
TGTGCCAGCAGTTCCACGGGACAGGGGGACTACGGGCAGTACTTC
CASSSTGQGDYGQYF
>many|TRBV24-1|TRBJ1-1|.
TGTGCCACCAGTGACGGACAATTGAACACTGAAGCTTTCTTT
CATSDGQLNTEAFF
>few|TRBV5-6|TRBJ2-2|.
TGTGCCAGCAGCTTGGTCGAGGTGGGGGTGAGAACCGGGGAGCTGTTTTTT
CASSLVEVGVRTGELFF
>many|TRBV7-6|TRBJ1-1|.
TGTGCCAGCAGCTTAGCAATCTCGACTGAAGCTTTCTTT
CASSLAISTEAFF
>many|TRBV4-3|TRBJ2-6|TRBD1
TGCGCCAGCAGCCAAGGCGCAGGGGGCTTGACTGGGGCCAACGTCCTGACTTTC
CASSQGAGGLTGANVLTF
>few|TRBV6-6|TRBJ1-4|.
TGTGCCAGCAGTCAACACCGGGACTTAGGTGGGGCGGGTAATGAAAAACTGTTTTTT
CASSQHRDLGGAGNEKLFF
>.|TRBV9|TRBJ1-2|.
TGTGCCAGCAGCGTAGGGGGGCGTAACTATGGCTACACCTTC
CASSVGGRNYGYTF
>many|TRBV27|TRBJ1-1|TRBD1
TGTGCCAGCAGTTTATGGGACAGGCACACTGAAGCTTTCTTT
CASSLWDRHTEAFF
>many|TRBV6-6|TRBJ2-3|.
TGTGCCAGCAGTGCGGCCCGCACAGATACGCAGTATTTT
CASSAARTDTQYF
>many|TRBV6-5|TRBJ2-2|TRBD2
TGTGCCAGCAGTTCCAGGACTAGCGGCCTGGAGCTGTTTTTT
CASSSRTSGLELFF